The table lists the clone carrying this T cell receptor beta chain with a few counts. The data were taken from a study of beta chain features in type 1 diabetes. Trimming removed 5 bases from V and 0 bases from J, with 20 bases in between. The CDR3 spans 18 residues. Germline lookup yields CDR1 SEHNR and CDR2 FQNEAQ (reference sequence). The entirety of the isolated RNA underwent reverse transcription, so expressed TCRB transcripts were sequenced. TCRdb keeps only in-frame clones here, not all; method: immunoSEQ multiplex PCR. The repertoire includes about 230,000 clones, about 10% of them detected once, and 0.034% sits in the top ten.

This clonotype was sampled from a woman aged 18-35 years in good health. The sequenced material came from naive CD4+ T cells from blood. The V and J genes are TRBV7-9 and TRBJ2-1, with D uncertain. The CDR3 region has the DNA TGTGCCAGCAGCCGACATCCCCTCGGCAGAAGCTCCTACAATGAGCAGTTCTTC. Its translation is CASSRHPLGRSSYNEQFF.